The clone carrying this T cell receptor beta chain has ten or more counts. What it recognizes is unknown. TCRdb used MiXCR to reprocess the 5' RACE reads, holding one entry per CDR3 protein. The table includes around 1.7 million distinct CDR3 sequences, less than 35% detected once. CDR3 length equals 10 residues. The germline V gene has CDR1 DFQATT and CDR2 SNEGSKA (reference sequence). This sample was taken from a study of identical twins. Overall study results and limits: Zero-insertion findings could be partly confounded by invariant cells (MAIT and iNKT cells).

The rearrangement uses TRBV20-1 and TRBJ1-1; D perhaps matches TRBD1 (5 bases). This TCR was recovered from a newborn girl in good health. What was sequenced was cord blood. This chain's CDR3 is CSARGPEAFF. The CDR3 DNA reads as TGCAGCGCTCGGGGCCCTGAAGCTTTCTTT.